This T cell receptor beta chain was captured in a study of human T cells and chemical hapten exposure. As for the study in general: From small differences in pooled library volume came most of the variation in per-sample TCR yields.

TCRdb redid the calling of the RACE reads with MiXCR, one entry per CDR3 protein. Of about 45,000 distinct CDR3 sequences in the sample, 3% to 4% are singletons; the top ten hold around 5.7%. Indicated time point: healthy volunteer bleed at 6 weeks. Total RNA was isolated from unfractionated whole blood. This clonotype was detected ten times or more. The sequenced sample consisted of whole blood. This TCR derives from a human donor in good health. Some clones in this sample may be carry-over from other donors' samples.

The CDR3, as DNA: TGTGCCAGCAGCGTGGGTATGCAGGGGGCAAATAATTCACCCCTCCACTTT. Its translation is CASSVGMQGANNSPLHF. The chain links TRBV9 to TRBJ1-6, with 8 bases identical to TRBD1. V was clipped by 2 bases and J by 5 bases; unmatched bases: 9. This CDR3 is 17 amino acids long. Germline CDR1 reads SGDLS; CDR2 reads YYNGEE.